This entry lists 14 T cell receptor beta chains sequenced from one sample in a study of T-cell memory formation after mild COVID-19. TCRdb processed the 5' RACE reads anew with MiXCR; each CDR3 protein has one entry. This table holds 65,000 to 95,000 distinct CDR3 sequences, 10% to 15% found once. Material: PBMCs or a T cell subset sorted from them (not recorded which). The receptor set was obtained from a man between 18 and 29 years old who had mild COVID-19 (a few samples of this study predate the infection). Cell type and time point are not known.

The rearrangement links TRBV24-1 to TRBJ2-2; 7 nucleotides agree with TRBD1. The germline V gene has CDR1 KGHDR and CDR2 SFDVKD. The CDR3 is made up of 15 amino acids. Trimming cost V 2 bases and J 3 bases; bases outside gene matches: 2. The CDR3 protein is CATSDYRGYTGELFF. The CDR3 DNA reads TGTGCCACCAGTGATTACAGGGGCTACACCGGGGAGCTGTTTTTT.

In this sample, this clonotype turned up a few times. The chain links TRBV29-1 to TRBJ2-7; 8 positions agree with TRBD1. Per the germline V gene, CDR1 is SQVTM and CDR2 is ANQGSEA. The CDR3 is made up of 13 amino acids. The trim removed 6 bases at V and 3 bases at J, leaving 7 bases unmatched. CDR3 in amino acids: CSVSTGAFYEQYF. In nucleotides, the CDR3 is TGCAGCGTATCGACAGGGGCCTTCTACGAGCAGTACTTC.

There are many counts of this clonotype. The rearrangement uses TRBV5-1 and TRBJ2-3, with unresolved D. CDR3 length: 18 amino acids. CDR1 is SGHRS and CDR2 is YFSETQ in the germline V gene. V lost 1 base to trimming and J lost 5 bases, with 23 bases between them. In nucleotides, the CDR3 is TGCGCCAGCAGCTTGACTCCTAAACAGTTGATAGTGGGAGATACGCAGTATTTT. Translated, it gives CASSLTPKQLIVGDTQYF.

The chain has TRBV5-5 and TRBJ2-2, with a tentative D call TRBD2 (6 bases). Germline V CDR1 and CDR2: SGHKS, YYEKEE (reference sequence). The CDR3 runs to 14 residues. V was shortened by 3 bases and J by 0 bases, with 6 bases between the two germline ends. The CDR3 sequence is CASSSGANTGELFF. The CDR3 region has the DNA TGTGCCAGCAGCTCGGGGGCGAACACCGGGGAGCTGTTTTTT.

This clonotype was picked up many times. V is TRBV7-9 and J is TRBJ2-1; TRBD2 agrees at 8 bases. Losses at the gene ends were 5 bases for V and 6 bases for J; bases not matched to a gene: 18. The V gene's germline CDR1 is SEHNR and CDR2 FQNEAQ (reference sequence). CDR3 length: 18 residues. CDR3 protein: CASSVLLAGGPRANEQFF. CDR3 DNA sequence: TGTGCCAGCAGCGTCCTACTGGCGGGGGGACCGCGTGCCAATGAGCAGTTCTTC. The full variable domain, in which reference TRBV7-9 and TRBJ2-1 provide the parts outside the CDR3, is DTGVSQNPRHKITKRGQNVTFRCDPISEHNRLYWYRQTLGQGPEFLTYFQNEAQLEKSRLLSDRFSAERPKGSFSTLEIQRTEQGDSAMYLCASSVLLAGGPRANEQFFGPGTRLTVL.

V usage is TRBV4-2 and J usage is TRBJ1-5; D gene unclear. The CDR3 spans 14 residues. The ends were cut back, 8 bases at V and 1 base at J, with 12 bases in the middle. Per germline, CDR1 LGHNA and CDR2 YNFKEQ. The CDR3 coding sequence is TGTGCCAGCGCAACCCTGGGGAGCAATCAGCCCCAGCATTTT. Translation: CASATLGSNQPQHF.

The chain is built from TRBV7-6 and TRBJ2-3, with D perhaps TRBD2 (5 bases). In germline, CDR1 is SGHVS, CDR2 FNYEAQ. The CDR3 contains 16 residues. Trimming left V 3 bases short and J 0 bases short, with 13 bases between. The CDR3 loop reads CASSLGDYHSTDTQYF. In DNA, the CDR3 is TGTGCCAGCAGCTTGGGCGACTATCATAGCACAGATACGCAGTATTTT.

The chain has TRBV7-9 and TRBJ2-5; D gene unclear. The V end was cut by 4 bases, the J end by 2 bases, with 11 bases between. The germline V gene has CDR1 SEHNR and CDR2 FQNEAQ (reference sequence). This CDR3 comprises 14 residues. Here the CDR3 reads CASSSKQRQETQYF. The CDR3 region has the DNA TGTGCCAGCAGCTCAAAGCAGAGGCAAGAGACCCAGTACTTC.

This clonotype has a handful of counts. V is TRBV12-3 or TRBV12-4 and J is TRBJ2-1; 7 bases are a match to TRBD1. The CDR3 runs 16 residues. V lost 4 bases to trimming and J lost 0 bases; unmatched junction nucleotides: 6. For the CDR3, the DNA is TGTGCCAGCAGTTCCGGGACAGCCTACTCCTACAATGAGCAGTTCTTC. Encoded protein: CASSSGTAYSYNEQFF.

The CDR3 loop is CSVVHLNTGELFF. The CDR3 coding sequence is TGCAGCGTTGTTCACTTGAACACCGGGGAGCTGTTTTTT. This chain links TRBV29-1 with TRBJ2-2; D uncertain. V gave up 4 bases and J gave up 1 base, with 7 bases separating them. The CDR3 has 13 amino acids. Per germline, CDR1 SQVTM and CDR2 ANQGSEA.

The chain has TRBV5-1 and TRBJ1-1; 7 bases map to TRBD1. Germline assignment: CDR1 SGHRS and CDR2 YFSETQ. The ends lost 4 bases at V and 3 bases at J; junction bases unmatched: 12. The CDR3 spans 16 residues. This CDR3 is CASSPVTGIGDTEAFF. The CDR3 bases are TGCGCCAGCAGCCCCGTGACAGGGATTGGGGACACTGAAGCTTTCTTT.

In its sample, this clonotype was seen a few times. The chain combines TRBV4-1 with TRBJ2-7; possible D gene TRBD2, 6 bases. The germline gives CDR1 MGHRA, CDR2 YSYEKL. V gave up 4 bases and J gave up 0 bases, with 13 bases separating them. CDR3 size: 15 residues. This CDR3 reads CASSPPGSASYEQYF. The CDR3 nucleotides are TGCGCCAGCAGCCCCCCCGGGAGCGCCTCCTACGAGCAGTACTTC.

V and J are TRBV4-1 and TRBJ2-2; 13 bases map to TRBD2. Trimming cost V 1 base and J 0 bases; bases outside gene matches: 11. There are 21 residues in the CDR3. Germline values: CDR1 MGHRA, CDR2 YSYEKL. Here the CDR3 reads CASSQGVLGLAGQPNTGELFF. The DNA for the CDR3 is TGCGCCAGCAGCCAAGGGGTTCTGGGACTAGCGGGGCAACCGAACACCGGGGAGCTGTTTTTT.

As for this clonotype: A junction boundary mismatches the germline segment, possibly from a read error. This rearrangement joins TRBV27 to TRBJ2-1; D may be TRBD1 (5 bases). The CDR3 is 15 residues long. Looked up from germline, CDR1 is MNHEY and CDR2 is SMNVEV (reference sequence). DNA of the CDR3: TGTGCCAGCAGTTTCCACCGGGTTTCGGACAATGAGAAGTTCTTC. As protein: CASSFHRVSDNEKFF.